A selection of T cell receptor beta chains follows, all from one sample in a study of regulatory T cells in long-lasting Graves disease. TCRdb re-called the multiplex PCR reads with MiXCR, one entry per CDR3 protein. The sample includes 240,000 or so distinct CDR3 sequences, 20% to 25% of them seen just once. The source was peripheral blood mononuclear cells (PBMCs), collected at new diagnosis, from a patient treated with antithyroid drugs. These receptors were taken from a female donor with Graves disease. The CDR3 runs from the conserved cysteine through the conserved F or W.

J gene | V gene | CDR3 protein
TRBJ1-1 | TRBV20-1 | CSASGLPNTEAFF
TRBJ1-5 | TRBV7-2 | CASSLVWSAGGNQPQHF
TRBJ2-1 | TRBV2 | CASSRSTDYNEQFF
TRBJ2-2 | TRBV6-2/TRBV6-3 | CATKGSNTGELFF
TRBJ2-7 | TRBV14 | CASSHLATNYEQYF
TRBJ2-3 | TRBV20-1 | CSAMDRHTDTQYF
TRBJ1-3 | TRBV12-5 | CASGATTGPSGNTIYF
TRBJ1-1 | TRBV28 | CATRDVNTEAFF
TRBJ1-1 | TRBV6-1 | CASWDRETFF
TRBJ1-5 | TRBV7-9 | CASSQTTASNQPQHF
TRBJ1-1 | TRBV5-1 | CASSADRVSAFF
TRBJ2-2 | TRBV20-1 | CSASTSGVGELFF
TRBJ2-3 | TRBV20-1 | CSALTSGGSSGTDTQYF
TRBJ2-3 | TRBV28 | CASIAGIGWGDTQYF
TRBJ1-1 | TRBV2 | CASSTTGLNTEAFF
TRBJ1-1 | TRBV19 | CASRYLTGGNTEAFF
TRBJ2-5 | TRBV3-1 | CASSKVETQYF
TRBJ2-1 | TRBV7-9 | CASSLKGLAGGSNEQFF
TRBJ2-6 | TRBV6-1 | CASSRWTGFGANVLTF
TRBJ2-1 | TRBV28 | CASSSPRQAPFF
TRBJ1-2 | TRBV6-1 | CASSPYGTGVMYGYTF
TRBJ2-1 | TRBV4-1 | CASRATSGYNEQFF
TRBJ1-4 | TRBV7-2 | CASSLVGDEKLFF
TRBJ1-5 | TRBV6-1 | CASSETRDQPQHF
TRBJ2-1 | TRBV11-2 | CASSFIVRDRKYLPYNEQFF
TRBJ1-3 | TRBV28 | CASRLRTGNTIYF
TRBJ1-3 | TRBV5-1 | CASSEDRGPGNTIYF
TRBJ2-1 | TRBV18 | CASSPTSGRGNEQFF
TRBJ1-4 | TRBV5-6 | CASSLAGDYNEKLFF
TRBJ2-1 | TRBV28 | CASSFSGGRSNEQFF
TRBJ1-5 | TRBV7-6 | CASSLGGGQPQHF
TRBJ2-3 | TRBV7-9 | CATKRWLAGRAGTDTQYF
TRBJ2-3 | TRBV12-3/TRBV12-4 | CASTTGGKRDTQYF
TRBJ1-1 | TRBV7-8 | CAWGQLNTEAFF
TRBJ1-1 | TRBV11-3 | CASSLDRAGEKNTEAFF
TRBJ1-5 | TRBV18 | CASSLGGRGQPQHF
TRBJ2-7 | TRBV6-5 | CASSYGGSQYSDEQYF
TRBJ1-1 | TRBV6-1 | CASSLRGESWNTEAFF
TRBJ2-3 | TRBV6-4 | CASIDFSNTDTQYF
TRBJ1-5 | TRBV5-1 | CASSLIGRSDQPQHF
TRBJ1-1 | TRBV29-1 | CSVKQDLNTEAFF
TRBJ2-7 | TRBV4-1 | CASSQAHTSGRTEQYF
TRBJ1-6 | TRBV6-1 | CASRNRVQQENSPLHF
TRBJ2-7 | TRBV7-2 | CASSSSGTVSYEQYF
TRBJ1-4 | TRBV5-8 | CASSLERGDEKLFF
TRBJ2-1 | TRBV5-1 | CASSSDTSGRAYEQFF
TRBJ2-1 | TRBV29-1 | CSVGKRGHYNEQFF
TRBJ2-3 | TRBV11-2 | CASSLEAYTDTQYF
TRBJ2-1 | TRBV30 | CACSRLPNGYNEQFF
TRBJ2-7 | TRBV27 | CASSRTGTSGSVGYEQYF
TRBJ1-1 | TRBV29-1 | CSAESFFTGPANTEAFF
TRBJ2-4 | TRBV4-3 | CASSQSRDGKNIQYF
TRBJ2-5 | TRBV5-4 | CASSSPSGQQETQYF
TRBJ1-1 | TRBV15 | CATSSPTVMNTEAFF
TRBJ2-3 | TRBV2 | CASSWDRARDTQYF
TRBJ2-1 | TRBV5-1 | CASSLGLAGGVYNGQLF